This TCR beta chain was sequenced for a study of sequential checkpoint blockade in melanoma. Study as a whole: Randomization was 1:1 between first-line nivolumab→ipilimumab and ipilimumab→nivolumab. After both sequences, patients received maintenance nivolumab.

The assay was immunoSEQ multiplex PCR, and TCRdb's table has in-frame clones only and misses some. The sample shows roughly 29,000 clones, approximately 86% of them seen only once. The CDR3 extends over 11 amino acids. Germline loops: CDR1 SGHDT, CDR2 YYEEEE. The V end was cut by 4 bases, the J end by 8 bases, with 8 bases between. Treatment reported: randomized to nivolumab then ipilimumab (arm A) or the reverse (arm B). From thawed PBMCs, live CD3+CD8+ cells negative for CD19 and CD56 were sorted. The receptor was derived from a human donor with melanoma. V is TRBV5-6 and J is TRBJ2-3, with D possibly TRBD2 on 5 matching bases. The sample here was CD8+ T cells sorted from blood (inferred from file names), taken from a patient given nivolumab and ipilimumab in sequence. The CDR3 loop reads CASSEAVTQYF. The CDR3 nucleotides read TGTGCCAGCAGCGAAGCGGTTACGCAGTATTTT.